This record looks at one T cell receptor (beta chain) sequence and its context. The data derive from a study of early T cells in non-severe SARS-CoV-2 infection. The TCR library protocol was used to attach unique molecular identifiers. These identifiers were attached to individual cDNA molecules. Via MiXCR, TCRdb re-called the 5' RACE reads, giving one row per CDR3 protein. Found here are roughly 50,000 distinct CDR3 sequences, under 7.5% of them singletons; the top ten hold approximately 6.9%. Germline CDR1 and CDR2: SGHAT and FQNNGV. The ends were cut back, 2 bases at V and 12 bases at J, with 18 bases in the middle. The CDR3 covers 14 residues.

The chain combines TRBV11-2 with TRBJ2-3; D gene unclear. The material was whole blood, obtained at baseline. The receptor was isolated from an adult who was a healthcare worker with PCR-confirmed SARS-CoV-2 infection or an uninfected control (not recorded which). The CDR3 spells CASSLPSRLSSQYF. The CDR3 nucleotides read TGTGCCAGCAGCTTACCATCGCGACTCAGCTCTCAGTATTTT.